This T cell receptor beta chain was captured by sequencing in a study of cytomegalovirus exposure and HLA in healthy donors (dated by TCRdb to about 2017). For the study in its entirety: In an earlier analysis of approximately 640 of the donors, 250 to 300 Gb of sequence data and 95 million to 130 million unique TCR beta sequences from roughly 190 million T cells were reported. An early release that covered around 590 HLA-typed donors contained around 300 gigabases of sequencing data and tens of millions of unique TCR sequences. Among the roughly 400 genotyped donors, approximately 77% belonged to the genetic ancestry cluster associated with self-reported Caucasian donors. The aim of the study was to test whether cataloging public T cell receptors could identify signatures of past pathogen exposure. The study used immunosequencing to profile the T cell repertoires of several hundred subjects and linked those repertoires to cytomegalovirus serostatus. Along with the roughly 710-subject first cohort, a separate validation cohort of 120 different subjects was used. To predict cytomegalovirus infection status, the study combined high-throughput TCR immunosequencing, statistical association of individual TCRs with disease status, and machine learning. In a later analysis, previously published TCR beta repertoires from several hundred donors were re-analyzed and high-resolution HLA genotyping was added so that TCR occurrence patterns could be studied. Rather than drawing on any new phenotypic data, the later analysis identified candidate immune exposures from TCR beta sequences and the way those sequences occurred across donors. An earlier analysis of about 620 of the donors applied high-throughput TCR beta sequencing to assess whether each TCR beta V gene segment acted as functional or pseudogenic. Donor age, sex, ethnicity and CMV serostatus were collected together with the repertoire data. A later genetic analysis used genome-wide SNP genotypes for about 65% of the roughly 700 donors, treating that subset as a discovery cohort. All discovery cohort repertoires had been generated on a single sequencing platform. HLA typing covered class I and class II loci at four-digit resolution. Typing coverage varied by locus: roughly 620-640 donors for A, B, C, DRB1 and DQB1; approximately 500 for DQA1; about 570 for DPA1; around 450 for DPB1. Because of strong linkage in the cohort, roughly five DR-DQ haplotypes were treated as single units for association and clustering. Across approximately 400 genotyped donors of the cohort, an average of about 250,000 unique TCR beta nucleotide sequences per donor were sequenced, and roughly 20% of those sequences were non-productive. The investigation overall reported the following: The presence/absence analyses assumed that sequencing depth was roughly uniform across donors, and that assumption may not be true. When HLA alleles, especially DR and DQ, strongly co-occurred, TCR associations were difficult to assign to individual alleles. A further reported finding was that TCR beta sequences accurately predicted the HLA-A and HLA-B alleles for most subjects in the first cohort. A later analysis found that HLA-associated TCR beta chains were more clonally expanded and had lower generation probabilities than equally common non-associated chains. V-gene and J-gene trimming of TCR beta chains was associated with a missense DCLRE1C variant in a later genetic analysis, and the association was replicated in an independent cohort. Specific HLA alleles were associated with 15,000 to 20,000 TCR beta sequences at a false discovery rate of 0.05 in a later analysis. In a later analysis, most CMV-associated TCR beta chains were found to appear HLA-restricted, with HLA associations seemingly driven largely by CMV exposure. HLA typing was unavailable for some donors at each locus, so association tests used only the typed subset. A later analysis reported that several top co-occurrence clusters appeared linked to parvovirus B19, influenza, CMV and Epstein-Barr virus. Because counts were too low, some 17 rarely observed V segments, including chromosome 9 orphons, were left out of the earlier analysis of some 640 of the donors. An earlier analysis of approximately 530 of the donors showed that most TCR beta V segments appeared in productive rearrangements either about 87% or about 30% of the time, which broadly matched IMGT annotations. In vitro tests confirmed that a few of the cytomegalovirus-associated TCR beta chains recognize cytomegalovirus antigens. The 87-base-pair reads could not distinguish some IMGT-functional V segments, including TRBV6-2 and TRBV6-3, so those segments were excluded. For the cohort, immune exposure information was limited to CMV serostatus. While some public TCRs were present in many individuals, most TCR sequences turned up only very rarely across donors. Linkage disequilibrium might explain the correlated functional status among segregating V segments, but an unknown experimental factor could not be ruled out. The cohort was sequenced for TCR beta chains only, and without alpha or paired-chain data the features that could be detected were limited. According to the authors, the approach could potentially be generalized to other disease states and immunological phenotypes. The classifier was reported to diagnose cytomegalovirus status with high specificity and sensitivity in both the original and validation cohorts. A cluster of highly shared sequence variants was judged likely to represent a technical artifact of the sequencing pipeline. In the study, around 150 TCR beta chains were listed as associated with cytomegalovirus. A later analysis found that TCR association rates varied across HLA loci, with DRB1 alleles showing the most associated TCRs and HLA-C alleles the fewest. Compared with the 666-donor mean, donors in an Asian-associated ancestry cluster had fewer N-insertions in productive TCRs, according to a later genetic analysis.

From the germline V gene (reference sequence), CDR1 is MNHNY and CDR2 is SVGAGI. The CDR3 has 15 amino acids, counting the end cysteine and phenylalanine. Only the CDR3 portion is preserved as DNA: 45 bases, with reading frame beginning at the first base. V trim: 4 bases; J trim: 0 bases; unmatched bases: 3. Details on this clone: Its antigen remains undetermined. Base quality data are lacking; no much larger clone is found one base away.

In total, 666 healthy bone marrow donors made up the cohort. At the time of sampling, all cohort members were nominally healthy, though unrecorded immune exposures were likely present. CMV serostatus was positive for 250 to 300 and negative for about 50% of the roughly 700 cohort members, and was not recorded for this donor. A peripheral blood sample was provided by each donor, and peripheral blood mononuclear cells were used for TCR beta sequencing. The Qiagen DNeasy Blood Extraction Kit was used to extract genomic DNA from the blood cell samples. The receptor library was made with the immunoSEQ multiplex PCR assay. The multiplex PCR relied on a mix of 60 forward primers for TCR Vbeta segments and 13 reverse primers for TCR Jbeta segments. The CDR3 region of rearranged TCR beta genes was amplified from genomic DNA with a multiplex PCR assay. The amplified TCR beta libraries were sequenced on the Illumina HiSeq System as 87-base-pair reads. On the authors' methods: A later analysis counted about 76 million unique TCR beta chains across the 700 or so repertoires, and 9 million to 14 million of these chains were shared by at least two donors. To remove PCR and sequencing errors, raw reads were error-corrected and collapsed into unique sequences using a nearest-neighbor algorithm that merged closely related sequences. Alignment of CDR3 sequences to IMGT reference sequences was used to assign V, D and J gene segments. For a sequence to be retained, at least a six-nucleotide match to both a V gene segment and a J gene segment was required. Rearrangements were called productive when the CDR3 lacked stop codons and stayed in frame with V and J; all others were non-productive. Following IMGT convention, CDR3 was defined as the stretch from the second conserved V-encoded cysteine to the conserved J-encoded phenylalanine. Sequences without an unambiguous match to a single V gene segment were excluded from the earlier analysis of about 640 of the donors. An earlier analysis of several hundred of the donors called V segments functional above 56.7% productive rearrangements and segregating when the between-donor standard deviation exceeded 5%. A statistical classification framework was built to diagnose cytomegalovirus status from the catalog of TCR beta chain sequences. A later analysis assigned V and J genes by comparing TCR nucleotide sequences with IMGT/GENE-DB human TR gene sequences. Using the TCRdist pipeline, a later analysis assigned CDR3 sequences along with most-parsimonious VDJ recombination scenarios. In a later analysis, each TCR beta chain was defined by its CDR3 amino acid sequence together with its V-gene family, and reads lacking a unique V-gene family were excluded. In a later analysis, 450 to 600 highly shared, low-generation-probability nucleotide sequences were removed to address suspected cross-contamination and a sequencing artifact. In a later analysis, a clonal expansion index for each public chain was calculated from normalized within-repertoire ranks of inferred template counts. A later analysis computed generation probabilities with a VDJ recombination model fitted to out-of-frame rearrangements, and checked the results against IGoR. In a later analysis, TCR-TCR, TCR-HLA and TCR-CMV co-occurrence was scored with hypergeometric tests, and a repertoire-size bias correction was applied to TCR pairs. A later analysis estimated false discovery rates by permuting HLA or CMV assignments 20 times. In a later analysis, co-occurring TCRs were grouped using DBSCAN, and TCRdist sequence similarity was added for clustering within HLA-allele-positive subsets. Repertoires with fewer than 30,000 or more than 120,000 public chains were left out of co-occurrence clustering, as were four to six repertoires with anomalous nucleotide sharing. TCRdb mirrors the immuneACCESS table, restricted to in-frame sequences. Some clones are absent from its copies; in checked studies, under half trace to an unresolved V gene, and the reason for the others is unknown. V and J calls and clone size come straight from that table; D and trimming were deduced from the DNA. In all, the sample holds 200,000 to 250,000 clones, and over 65% of those were seen once. The ten largest clonotypes hold 1% to 1.5% of the sample.

The origin of this receptor is a human donor in good health. The receptor chain draws on TRBV6-6 and TRBJ1-3, with 7 junctional bases fitting TRBD1. Sequenced: PBMCs. In nucleotides, the sequence is TGTGCCAGCAGTTGGACAGGAGGCTCTGGAAACACCATATATTTT. Its translation reads: CASSWTGGSGNTIYF.